Sequencing of this TCR beta chain was carried out in a study of response to subunit inactivated influenza vaccine. This clonotype was observed a handful of times. The antigen is unknown. CDR3 length equals 14 residues. Germline loops: CDR1 MNHEY, CDR2 SVGEGT. V lost 10 bases to trimming and J lost 6 bases, with 19 bases between them. MiXCR, applied by TCRdb to the RT-PCR reads, yields one record per CDR3 protein. Of approximately 570,000 distinct CDR3 sequences listed, 7.6% were seen once; the top ten hold 10% to 15%. Study-wide points: With each seasonal influenza vaccination, the authors suggested, few new T cells are recruited.

The specimen was PBMCs from blood, collected around 25 months after vaccination. The chain links TRBV6-2 or TRBV6-3 to TRBJ1-5; weak D call: TRBD1 (6 bases). The receptor was derived from a man between 50 and 70 years old who received an inactivated influenza vaccine. The CDR3 coding sequence is TGTGCCACAACAGAGGGGGGAGGACGTCAGCCCCAGCATTTT. This encodes CATTEGGGRQPQHF.